The 21 T cell receptor beta chains below all came from one sample that was sequenced in a study of STAT5B mutations in CD4+ large granular lymphocyte leukemia. Profiling relied on immunoSEQ multiplex PCR, and the TCRdb table lists in-frame clones only, not all of them. The sample lists 30,000 to 40,000 clones, about 82% seen once, with under 1.5% in the top ten. The sequenced sample consisted of CD4+ T cells from blood buffy coats. These receptors were collected from a human donor in good health.

The chain employs TRBV29-1 and TRBJ2-2, with 9 bases lining up with TRBD1. Germline lookup yields CDR1 SQVTM and CDR2 ANQGSEA. After removal of 6 bases from V and 8 bases from J, the junction contained 10 bases not matched to a gene. The CDR3 runs to 14 residues. CDR3 residues: CSVGVGTGRGELFF. CDR3 nucleotide sequence: TGCAGCGTCGGAGTTGGGACAGGGAGGGGGGAGCTGTTTTTT.

This clone was counted between two and nine times. The V gene is TRBV5-1, the J gene TRBJ1-1; maybe TRBD1 (5 bases). The CDR3 is 15 residues long. The germline gives CDR1 SGHRS, CDR2 YFSETQ. The germline V and J ends were trimmed by 0 bases and 5 bases, with 14 bases remaining between them. The CDR3 DNA is TGCGCCAGCAGCTTGGGGGAGGGGAGAGGGACTGAAGCTTTCTTT. Residues: CASSLGEGRGTEAFF.

The chain couples TRBV9 to TRBJ1-1; D might be TRBD1 (5 bases). The CDR3 covers 15 residues. Trimming left V 0 bases short and J 1 base short, with 10 bases between. Germline V gives CDR1 SGDLS, CDR2 YYNGEE. The CDR3 DNA reads TGTGCCAGCAGCGTAGGTGCAGGGAAGAACACTGAAGCTTTCTTT. It encodes CASSVGAGKNTEAFF.

The genes are TRBV5-1 and TRBJ2-7; 11 bases are a match to TRBD2. This CDR3 is built from 15 residues. Germline V lookup: CDR1 SGHRS, CDR2 YFSETQ. V lost 1 base, J lost 4 bases, and 4 bases stayed unmatched. The DNA of the CDR3 is TGCGCCAGCAGCTTGACTAGCGGGAGCATTTACGAGCAGTACTTC. Its translation is CASSLTSGSIYEQYF.

V usage is TRBV5-1 and J usage is TRBJ1-1; TRBD1 agrees at 9 bases. The junction had 8 bases not matched to a gene; V was cut back by 1 base and J by 1 base. The CDR3 totals 17 residues. Germline CDR1 and CDR2: SGHRS and YFSETQ. CDR3 nucleotide sequence: TGCGCCAGCAGCTTGACCGTACCGGGACAGGGGAACACTGAAGCTTTCTTT. Protein: CASSLTVPGQGNTEAFF.

The CDR3: CASSEDGNSNQPQHF. For the CDR3, the DNA is TGTGCCAGCAGTGAAGACGGCAATAGCAATCAGCCCCAGCATTTT. The chain couples TRBV2 to TRBJ1-5, with D unclear. V was clipped by 1 base and J by 0 bases, with 7 bases between them. Germline lookup yields CDR1 SNHLY and CDR2 FYNNEI. The CDR3 sequence is 15 residues long.

The chain links TRBV5-5 to TRBJ2-7, with 7 bases that match TRBD2. Germline V gives CDR1 SGHKS, CDR2 YYEKEE (reference sequence). The CDR3 is 12 residues long. Trimming took 4 bases from V and 7 from J; bases not matched to a gene: 5. In DNA form, the CDR3 reads TGTGCCAGCAGCCGGGGGGTAGGGGAGCAGTACTTC. Its translation is CASSRGVGEQYF.

This clone has more than one count but fewer than ten. This chain uses TRBV4-1 with TRBJ1-5, with 8 bases matching TRBD1. Germline V gene lookup returns CDR1 MGHRA and CDR2 YSYEKL. The CDR3 is made up of 16 amino acids. V gave up 0 bases and J gave up 6 bases; unmatched junction bases: 7. The CDR3 protein is CASSQDRRGLGQPQHF. As DNA, the CDR3 is TGCGCCAGCAGCCAAGATCGCAGGGGGCTTGGTCAGCCCCAGCATTTT.

The V and J genes are TRBV11-1 and TRBJ2-2; a weak D match, TRBD1 (5 bases). Germline V lookup: CDR1 SGHAT, CDR2 FQDESV (reference sequence). V gave up 3 bases and J gave up 1 base, with 6 bases separating them. CDR3 length: 14 residues. The CDR3 bases are TGTGCCAGCAGCTTCAGGGTGAACACCGGGGAGCTGTTTTTT. Amino acids: CASSFRVNTGELFF.

The J gene is TRBJ2-2, the V gene TRBV30, with 12 bases lining up with TRBD2. With 3 bases clipped from V and 7 bases from J, the junction kept 6 bases outside the gene matches. From germline, CDR1 is GTSNPN and CDR2 SVGIG (reference sequence). The CDR3 spans 15 residues. CDR3 sequence reads: CAWSRLAGDVGELFF. The CDR3 bases are TGTGCCTGGAGCCGACTAGCGGGAGATGTCGGGGAGCTGTTTTTT.

This clone was detected only a few times. The chain links TRBV7-9 to TRBJ1-2; D unclear. The CDR3 sequence is 16 residues long. V lost 0 bases and J lost 6, with 17 bases in between. In germline, CDR1 is SEHNR, CDR2 FQNEAQ (reference sequence). The CDR3 bases are TGTGCCAGCAGCTTAGCGTTGCCGGGGTCAACTAATGGCTACACCTTC. This translates into CASSLALPGSTNGYTF.

V and J are TRBV27 and TRBJ1-2, with D possibly TRBD1 on 5 matching bases. The germline V and J ends were trimmed by 2 bases and 3 bases, with 10 bases remaining between them. The CDR3 is made up of 14 amino acids. From germline, CDR1 is MNHEY and CDR2 SMNVEV (reference sequence). CDR3 sequence reads: CASSLKGVHYGYTF. Written as DNA, the CDR3 is TGTGCCAGCAGTTTAAAAGGGGTCCACTATGGCTACACCTTC.

The chain has TRBV25-1 and TRBJ2-4; the D gene is possibly TRBD2 (5 bases). The CDR3 is 14 residues long. V was cut by 2 bases and J by 4 bases, with 9 bases left in between. Germline-derived CDR1 and CDR2 are MGHDK and SYGVNS. The CDR3 DNA sequence: TGTGCCAGCAGTGAAGAGGGTGTGAAAAACATTCAGTACTTC. This translates into CASSEEGVKNIQYF.

The chain combines TRBV9 with TRBJ2-1, with 12 bases lining up with TRBD1. This CDR3 contains 14 residues. Germline CDR1 and CDR2: SGDLS and YYNGEE. Germline trimming cut 3 bases from V and 8 bases from J; bases unmatched to any gene: 3. In nucleotides, the CDR3 is TGTGCCAGCAGCGCCCGGGACAGGGGGCATGAGCAGTTCTTC. Translating it yields CASSARDRGHEQFF.

This clone was observed once. The rearrangement uses TRBV27 and TRBJ2-2; the D gene could be TRBD1 or TRBD2 (6 bases each). Per germline, CDR1 MNHEY and CDR2 SMNVEV (reference sequence). Trimming stripped 6 bases from V and 1 base from J, with 15 bases between. The CDR3 has 16 amino acids. CDR3 amino acids: CASSNRGRRNTGELFF. In nucleotides, the CDR3 is TGTGCCAGCAGCAATCGGGGGCGCCGGAACACCGGGGAGCTGTTTTTT.

The chain employs TRBV11-2 and TRBJ2-7; D gene ambiguous. The CDR3 has 15 residues. Trimming took off 1 base at V and 2 bases at J, with 12 bases between the two ends. CDR1 and CDR2 from the germline V gene are SGHAT and FQNNGV. The CDR3 sequence is CASSLGRGVPYEQYF. CDR3 bases: TGTGCCAGCAGCTTAGGGCGCGGCGTCCCCTACGAGCAGTACTTC. Variable domain in full (rest from reference TRBV11-2 and TRBJ2-7): EAGVAQSPRYKIIEKRQSVAFWCNPISGHATLYWYQQILGQGPKLLIQFQNNGVVDDSQLPKDRFSAERLKGVDSTLKIQPAKLEDSAVYLCASSLGRGVPYEQYFGPGTRLTVT.

This rearrangement joins TRBV18 to TRBJ1-1, with TRBD1 matching over 7 bases. This CDR3 is built from 15 residues. CDR1 and CDR2 from the germline V gene are KGHSH and LQKENI. After removal of 0 bases from V and 5 bases from J, the junction contained 6 bases not matched to a gene. The CDR3 region has the DNA TGTGCCAGCTCACCACCGAACCAGGGGGGAACTGAAGCTTTCTTT. Translation: CASSPPNQGGTEAFF.

The chain employs TRBV4-3 and TRBJ2-3; D might be TRBD1 (5 bases). Between the trimmed V and J ends, which lost 4 bases and 3 bases, there was a span of 14 bases. This CDR3 has 15 amino acids. Per germline, CDR1 LGHNA and CDR2 YSLEER. CDR3 protein: CASSPTGVLTDTQYF. Written as DNA, the CDR3 is TGCGCCAGCAGCCCTACAGGAGTTCTTACAGATACGCAGTATTTT.

The chain employs TRBV9 and TRBJ2-1; D not certain. Germline V gives CDR1 SGDLS, CDR2 YYNGEE. The V end lost 0 bases, the J end lost 8 bases, and 18 bases lay between the germline ends. The CDR3 extends over 16 amino acids. CDR3 loop: CASSVALRSYLDEQFF. For the CDR3, the DNA is TGTGCCAGCAGCGTAGCGTTACGGTCCTACCTTGATGAGCAGTTCTTC.

The chain joins TRBV7-9 to TRBJ2-1; no clear D. Trimming removed 5 bases from V and 5 bases from J, with 22 bases in between. The CDR3 runs 17 residues. Per germline, CDR1 SEHNR and CDR2 FQNEAQ (reference sequence). CDR3 coding DNA: TGTGCCAGCAGCCCGCCGGTGGGTAGTAATCACCACAATGAGCAGTTCTTC. This encodes CASSPPVGSNHHNEQFF.

The chain recombines TRBV18 with TRBJ1-1; 11 bases match TRBD1. CDR1 KGHSH and CDR2 LQKENI come from the germline V gene. V trimming: 3 bases; J trimming: 5 bases; junction bases outside the gene matches: 5. There are 15 residues in the CDR3. CDR3 residues: CASSPEGQGGTEAFF. The CDR3 DNA reads as TGTGCCAGCTCACCTGAGGGACAGGGGGGTACTGAAGCTTTCTTT.